A single sample is the source of the 17 T cell receptor beta chains below, sequenced in a study of molecular identifiers for immune sequencing clone quantification. TCRdb analysed the PCR reads with MiXCR anew, one entry per CDR3 protein. Of around 460,000 distinct CDR3 sequences listed, about 21% are singletons. Specimen: naive CD8+ T cells from blood, with Jurkat cell RNA spiked in. The subset: FACS-sorted CD8+CD4-CCR7+CD45RA+ naive T cells. These receptors were obtained from a human donor in good health. Some libraries in this study had Jurkat cell RNA spiked in.

This clonotype was counted ten times or more. V and J are TRBV2 and TRBJ2-3; 9 bases are shared with TRBD2. Germline V gene data show CDR1 as SNHLY and CDR2 as FYNNEI. The length of the CDR3 is 17 residues. Unmatched junction bases numbered 4, after V lost 0 bases and J lost 0 bases. CDR3 bases: TGTGCCAGCAGTGAAGCCCGACTAGCGGATAGCACAGATACGCAGTATTTT. Amino acids: CASSEARLADSTDTQYF.

In regard to this clonotype: A much larger clone sits a single nucleotide away, making a read error possible. The CDR3 DNA reads as TGTGTCAGCAGCTCGGTCGATACGCAGTATTTT. It codes for CVSSSVDTQYF. The gene calls are TRBV11-2 and TRBJ2-3; D gene uncertain. This CDR3 has 11 amino acids. Germline V CDR1 and CDR2: SGHAT, FQNNGV.

The CDR3 spells CASSYSTGMGETQYF. CDR3 nucleotide sequence: TGTGCCAGCAGTTACTCGACAGGGATGGGGGAGACCCAGTACTTC. This chain links TRBV6-2 or TRBV6-3 with TRBJ2-5, with TRBD1 matching 7 bases. The CDR3 extends over 15 amino acids. Germline V CDR1 and CDR2: MNHEY, SVGEGT. V lost 0 bases, J lost 5 bases, and 6 bases stayed unmatched.

There are many counts of this clonotype. V usage is TRBV13 and J usage is TRBJ1-3, with D hard to call. The CDR3 loop spans 15 amino acids. Looked up from germline, CDR1 is PRHDT and CDR2 is FYEKMQ (reference sequence). Trimming took off 5 bases at V and 0 bases at J, with 11 bases between the two ends. In DNA, the CDR3 is TGTGCCAGCAGCAACGACGGGTTCTCTGGAAACACCATATATTTT. Translating gives CASSNDGFSGNTIYF.

Remarks on this clonotype: One junction end disagrees with the germline gene, perhaps due to a read error. The chain couples TRBV25-1 to TRBJ2-5, with TRBD1 matching over 8 bases. Looked up from germline, CDR1 is MGHDK and CDR2 is SYGVNS. The CDR3 contains 14 residues. CDR3 DNA: TGTGCCAGCAGCTGGGACAGGCCTCAAGGGACCCAGTACTTC. Residues: CASSWDRPQGTQYF. Complete variable domain (other parts from reference TRBV25-1 and TRBJ2-5): EADIYQTPRYLVIGTGKKITLECSQTMGHDKMYWYQQDPGMELHLIHYSYGVNSTEKGDLSSESTVSRIRTEHFPLTLESARPSHTSQYLCASSWDRPQGTQYFGPGTRLLVL.

The chain carries TRBV10-3 and TRBJ2-7; 8 bases fit TRBD2. The CDR3 totals 13 residues. J gave up 7 bases and V 4 bases, and 6 bases lay outside the gene matches. Germline loops: CDR1 ENHRY, CDR2 SYGVKD. CDR3 loop: CAISVGGAEEQYF. DNA for the CDR3: TGTGCCATCAGTGTCGGGGGGGCTGAAGAGCAGTACTTC.

This clonotype was seen only a few times. J is TRBJ1-4 and V is TRBV27, with a weak D call TRBD1 (6 bases). This CDR3 is built from 18 residues. The V gene lost 5 bases and the J gene lost 2 bases, with 21 bases spanning the gap. Germline V gene lookup returns CDR1 MNHEY and CDR2 SMNVEV (reference sequence). This chain's CDR3 is CASSPHGTGLGTNEKLFF. In DNA, the CDR3 is TGTGCCAGCAGTCCACACGGCACAGGGCTTGGCACTAATGAAAAACTGTTTTTT. Drawing the rest from reference TRBV27 and TRBJ1-4, the complete variable domain is EAQVTQNPRYLITVTGKKLTVTCSQNMNHEYMSWYRQDPGLGLRQIYYSMNVEVTDKGDVPEGYKVSRKEKRNFPLILESPSPNQTSLYFCASSPHGTGLGTNEKLFFGSGTQLSVL.

About this clonotype itself: This could be a read error, since a much larger clone is one nucleotide away. V gene TRBV29-1 combines with J gene TRBJ2-1, with 13 bases aligning to TRBD2. CDR1 is SQVTM and CDR2 is ANQGSEA in the germline V gene. This CDR3 is 14 amino acids long. The CDR3 coding sequence is TGCAGCGTTGAGGGGACTAGCGGGATAAATGAGCGGTTCTTC. Encoded protein: CSVEGTSGINERFF.

The V call is TRBV7-9, the J call TRBJ2-1; 9 nucleotides line up with TRBD1. Germline trimming cut 5 bases from V and 8 bases from J; bases unmatched to any gene: 7. The CDR3 has 14 amino acids. The germline V gene has CDR1 SEHNR and CDR2 FQNEAQ (reference sequence). The CDR3: CASSMDRGQDEQFF. For the CDR3, the DNA is TGTGCCAGCAGCATGGACAGGGGCCAGGATGAGCAGTTCTTC.

This clonotype was recorded at least ten times. The CDR3 region has the DNA TGTGCCAGCAGCACCCGGGACAGCCTCACAGATACGCAGTATTTT. Amino acid sequence: CASSTRDSLTDTQYF. The rearrangement joins TRBV9 to TRBJ2-3; TRBD1 aligns across 7 bases. V dropped 4 bases and J dropped 2; count of bases not matched to a gene: 7. The length of the CDR3 is 15 residues. Germline lookup yields CDR1 SGDLS and CDR2 YYNGEE.

This clonotype was recorded many times. This chain connects TRBV10-3 to TRBJ1-1; D uncertain. This CDR3 is built from 13 residues. Germline-derived CDR1 and CDR2 are ENHRY and SYGVKD. The ends were cut back, 2 bases at V and 4 bases at J, with 8 bases in the middle. CDR3 sequence reads: CAISEEGGTEAFF. The CDR3 coding sequence is TGTGCCATCAGTGAGGAGGGCGGCACTGAAGCTTTCTTT.

This clonotype has more than one count but fewer than ten. V is TRBV6-2 or TRBV6-3 and J is TRBJ2-6, with a possible D match to TRBD1 (5 bases). V lost 6 bases and J 0 bases, leaving 24 bases between the germline ends. CDR1 is MNHEY, CDR2 SVGEGT, per germline. The CDR3 is 20 amino acids. CDR3 nucleotides: TGTGCCAGCAGCAGATTGAAAGAGACAGACGGATTCTCTGGGGCCAACGTCCTGACTTTC. Its protein is CASSRLKETDGFSGANVLTF.

J is TRBJ1-1 and V is TRBV7-6, with D unclear. The CDR3 consists of 16 residues. Germline V gene data show CDR1 as SGHVS and CDR2 as FNYEAQ. V shed 8 bases and J shed 3 bases, with 22 bases lying between them. The CDR3 spells CASGSWRQVGHTEAFF. The DNA of the CDR3 is TGTGCCAGCGGCTCTTGGAGGCAAGTCGGGCACACTGAAGCTTTCTTT.

There are many counts of this clonotype. The chain has TRBV29-1 and TRBJ2-3; D may match TRBD1 or TRBD2 (5 bases each). Trimming removed 4 bases at V and 6 bases at J, with 20 bases between. Per the germline V gene, CDR1 is SQVTM and CDR2 is ANQGSEA. The CDR3 sequence is 15 residues long. CDR3 DNA sequence: TGCAGCGTTGTGACCGGGACCCCCGAAGGGGATACGCAGTATTTT. This gives the protein CSVVTGTPEGDTQYF.

Note on this clonotype: Since a much larger clone is just one base distant, this may be a read error. J is TRBJ1-1 and V is TRBV4-2; TRBD1 might be the D (6 bases). Germline V gene lookup returns CDR1 LGHNA and CDR2 YNFKEQ. The CDR3 has 15 residues. V lost 1 base to trimming and J lost 9 bases, with 18 bases between them. The CDR3 protein is CASSQGDGGQTKAFF. CDR3 coding DNA: TGTGCCAGCAGCCAAGGGGACGGGGGGCAGACTAAAGCTTTCTTT.

There are many counts of this clonotype. The chain recombines TRBV5-1 with TRBJ2-5, with 8 bases matching TRBD2. Trimming took 2 bases from V and 2 from J; bases not matched to a gene: 8. CDR3 length: 16 amino acids. The germline CDR1 and CDR2 sequences are SGHRS and YFSETQ. The CDR3 here is CASSLIAGGTQETQYF. CDR3 bases: TGCGCCAGCAGCTTAATCGCGGGGGGTACACAAGAGACCCAGTACTTC.

This clonotype showed up just a few times. The CDR3: CASSLVGTINEQFF. In DNA form, the CDR3 reads TGTGCCAGCAGCTTAGTCGGGACTATTAATGAGCAGTTCTTC. This sequence joins TRBV11-3 and TRBJ2-1, with 7 nucleotides matching TRBD2. J gave up 7 bases and V 1 base, and 4 bases lay outside the gene matches. In germline, CDR1 is SGHNT, CDR2 YENEEA. This CDR3 is built from 14 residues.